This T cell receptor (beta chain) was captured in a study of identical twins. Whole-study findings and limits: The study reached conclusions through statistical analysis that was cross-sectional, not following the same donors. High-abundance cord blood beta clonotypes had fewer insertions; memory repertoires showed none. Beta out-of-frame sequences showed weaker excess sharing between twins.

Template switching, a step in the protocol, added a universal primer site, and cDNA carried unique molecular identifiers. TCRdb analysed the 5' RACE reads with MiXCR anew, one entry per CDR3 protein. The table includes about 530,000 distinct CDR3 sequences, 13% to 15% detected once. In its sample, this clonotype was seen a few times. Its cognate antigen is unknown. These data were likewise used in another study, on yellow fever vaccine responses in identical twins.

The sequence was collected from a woman aged 18 to 35 in good health. The sequenced sample consisted of CD4+ T cells sorted from blood.

The CDR3: CASSLDGDANYGYTF. The CDR3 bases are TGCGCCAGCAGCTTGGACGGGGATGCTAACTATGGCTACACCTTC. The chain combines TRBV5-1 with TRBJ1-2, with D unresolved. The germline V gene has CDR1 SGHRS and CDR2 YFSETQ. There are 15 residues in the CDR3. The germline V and J ends were trimmed by 0 bases and 0 bases, with 9 bases remaining between them. Filled out from reference TRBV5-1 and TRBJ1-2, the complete variable domain reads KAGVTQTPRYLIKTRGQQVTLSCSPISGHRSVSWYQQTPGQGLQFLFEYFSETQRNKGNFPGRFSGRQFSNSRSEMNVSTLELGDSALYLCASSLDGDANYGYTFGSGTRLTVV.